This T cell receptor beta chain derives from a study of blood T cell repertoires in COVID-19. Study-wide context: Samples of COVID-19 (acute and convalescent) were obtained from the United States, Italy and Spain. PBMCs, B-cell-depleted T cells, or T cells were the source of the cDNA or gDNA that made up the material.

TCRdb keeps only in-frame clones here, not all; method: immunoSEQ multiplex PCR. The table has over 130,000 clones, 75% to 90% seen once. Germline V CDR1 and CDR2: GTSNPN, SVGIG (reference sequence). The CDR3 extends over 15 amino acids. The junction had 7 bases not matched to a gene; V was cut back by 3 bases and J by 4 bases. Sample: peripheral blood. This receptor was obtained from a woman aged 60 to 75 with active or convalescent COVID-19. This sequence joins TRBV30 and TRBJ1-4; 8 bases are shared with TRBD1. CDR3 sequence: CAWRLGTGRNEKLFF. The CDR3 nucleotides read TGTGCCTGGAGACTAGGGACAGGTCGTAATGAAAAACTGTTTTTT.